This TCR beta chain was recovered during a study of blood T cell repertoires in COVID-19. About the research overall: Both acute and convalescent COVID-19 samples were obtained from the United States, Italy and Spain. From T cells, B-cell-depleted T cells, or PBMCs came the material, which was cDNA or gDNA.

V gave up 7 bases and J gave up 2 bases, with 5 bases separating them. This CDR3 has 12 residues. Germline V gives CDR1 KGHDR, CDR2 SFDVKD. Authors' data handling: It was from reference gene primer amplification that nucleated cell counts were estimated. Clones were sequenced by immunoSEQ multiplex PCR, and TCRdb holds only the in-frame ones, with some missing. Clone size and the V and J calls come from that table; the DNA yielded D and trimming. The sample lists around 150,000 clones, approximately 81% occurring once. Sequences were obtained from peripheral blood. The V call is TRBV24-1, the J call TRBJ1-5, with no clear D. The clonotype was recovered from a woman aged 55-69 years with active or convalescent COVID-19. The CDR3 loop is CATSEGNQPQHF. Written as DNA, the CDR3 is TGTGCCACCAGCGAGGGCAATCAGCCCCAGCATTTT.